This T cell receptor (beta chain) originates from a study of T cells in narcolepsy. The study's findings and limits: Comparing one patient's CSF and blood CD4+ clonotypes highlighted HCRT- and TRIB2-specific autoreactive clonotypes.

V gave up 6 bases and J gave up 2 bases, with 10 bases separating them. Germline V CDR1 and CDR2: WNHNN, SYGVQD (reference sequence). CDR3 length: 13 residues. A note on this clone: Its target is unknown.

Measured with immunoSEQ multiplex PCR; TCRdb has only the in-frame clones, and not every one. The sample lists 30,000 to 35,000 clones, 75% to 90% occurring once. Sequencing used CD45RA- memory CD4+ T cells from PBMCs. This chain joins TRBV10-1 and TRBJ2-5; no firm D call. This receptor was identified in a human donor with narcolepsy. DNA of the CDR3: TGCGCCAGCAGAAAGGACGGGCAAGAGACCCAGTACTTC. Protein product: CASRKDGQETQYF.